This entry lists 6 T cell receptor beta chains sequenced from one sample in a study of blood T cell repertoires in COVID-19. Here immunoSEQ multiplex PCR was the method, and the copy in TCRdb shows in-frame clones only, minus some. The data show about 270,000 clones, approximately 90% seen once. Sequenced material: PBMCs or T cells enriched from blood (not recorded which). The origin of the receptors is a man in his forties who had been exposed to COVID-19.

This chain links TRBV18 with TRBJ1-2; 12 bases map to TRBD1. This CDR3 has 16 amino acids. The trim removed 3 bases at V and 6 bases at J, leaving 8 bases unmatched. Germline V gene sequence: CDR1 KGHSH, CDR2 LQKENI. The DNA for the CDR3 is TGTGCCAGCTCACCCCGGGACAGGGGGCTTTTGGATGGCTACACCTTC. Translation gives CASSPRDRGLLDGYTF. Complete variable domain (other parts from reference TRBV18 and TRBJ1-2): NAGVMQNPRHLVRRRGQEARLRCSPMKGHSHVYWYRQLPEEGLKFMVYLQKENIIDESGMPKERFSAEFPKEGPSILRIQQVVRGDSAAYFCASSPRDRGLLDGYTFGSGTRLTVV.

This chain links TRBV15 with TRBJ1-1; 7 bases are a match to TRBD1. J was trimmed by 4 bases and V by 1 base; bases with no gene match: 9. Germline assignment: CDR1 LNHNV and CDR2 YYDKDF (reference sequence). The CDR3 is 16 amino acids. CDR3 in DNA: TGTGCCACCAGCAGAGCAATTACAGGGGTGGGCACTGAAGCTTTCTTT. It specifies CATSRAITGVGTEAFF.

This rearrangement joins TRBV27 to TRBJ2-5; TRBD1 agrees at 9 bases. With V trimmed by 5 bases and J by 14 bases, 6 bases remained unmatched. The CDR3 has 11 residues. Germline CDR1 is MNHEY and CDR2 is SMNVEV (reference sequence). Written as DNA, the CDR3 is TGTGCCAGCAGTCACGGACAGGGGTGTTACTTC. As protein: CASSHGQGCYF.

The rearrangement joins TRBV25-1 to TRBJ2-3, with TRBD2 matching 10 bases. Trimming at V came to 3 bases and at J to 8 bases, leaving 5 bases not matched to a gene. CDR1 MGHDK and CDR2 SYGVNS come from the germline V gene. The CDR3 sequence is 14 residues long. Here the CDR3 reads CASSDTSGMGTQYF. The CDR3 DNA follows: TGTGCCAGCAGTGACACTAGCGGGATGGGTACGCAGTATTTT.

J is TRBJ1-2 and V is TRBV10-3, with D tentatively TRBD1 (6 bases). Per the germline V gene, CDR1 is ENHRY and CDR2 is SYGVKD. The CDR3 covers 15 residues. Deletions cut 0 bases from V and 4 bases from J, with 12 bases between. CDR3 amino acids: CAISESRDRSYGYTF. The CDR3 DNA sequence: TGTGCCATCAGTGAGTCGAGAGACAGGAGCTATGGCTACACCTTC.

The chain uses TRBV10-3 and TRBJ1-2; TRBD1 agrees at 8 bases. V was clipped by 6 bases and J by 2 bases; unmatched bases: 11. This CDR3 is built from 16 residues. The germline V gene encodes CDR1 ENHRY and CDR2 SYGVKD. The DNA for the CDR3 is TGTGCCATCAGGGGACAGGTGACGTCCCTGAACTATGGCTACACCTTC. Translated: CAIRGQVTSLNYGYTF.